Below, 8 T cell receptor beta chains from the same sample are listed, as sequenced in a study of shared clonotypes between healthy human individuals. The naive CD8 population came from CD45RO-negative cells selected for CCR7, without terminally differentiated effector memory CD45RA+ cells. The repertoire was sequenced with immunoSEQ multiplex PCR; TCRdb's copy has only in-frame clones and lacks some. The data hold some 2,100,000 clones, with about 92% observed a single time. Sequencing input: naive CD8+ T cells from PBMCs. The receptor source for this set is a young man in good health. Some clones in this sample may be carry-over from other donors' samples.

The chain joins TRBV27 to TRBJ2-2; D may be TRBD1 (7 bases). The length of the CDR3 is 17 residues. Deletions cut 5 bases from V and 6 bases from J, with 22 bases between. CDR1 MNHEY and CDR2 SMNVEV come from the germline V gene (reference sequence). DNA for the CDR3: TGTGCCAGCAGTCGCCGGGGATCGACAGGGAGGTCCGGGGAGCTGTTTTTT. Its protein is CASSRRGSTGRSGELFF.

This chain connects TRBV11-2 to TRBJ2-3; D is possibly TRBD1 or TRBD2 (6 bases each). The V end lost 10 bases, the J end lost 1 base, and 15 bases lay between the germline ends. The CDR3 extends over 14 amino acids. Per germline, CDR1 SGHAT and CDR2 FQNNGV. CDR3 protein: CATRGDSRTDTQYF. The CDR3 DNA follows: TGTGCCACAAGGGGGGACTCTCGCACAGATACGCAGTATTTT.

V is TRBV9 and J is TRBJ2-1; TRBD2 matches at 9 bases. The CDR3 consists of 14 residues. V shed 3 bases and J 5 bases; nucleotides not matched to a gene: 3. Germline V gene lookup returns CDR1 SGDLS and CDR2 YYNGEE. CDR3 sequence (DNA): TGTGCCAGCAGCGCGGGACTAGCAGACAATGAGCAGTTCTTC. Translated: CASSAGLADNEQFF.

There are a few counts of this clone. The CDR3 DNA reads TGTGCCAGCAGCTTAACGGGGGCAGGCCCTGAAGCTTTCTTT. It translates to CASSLTGAGPEAFF. The chain employs TRBV7-3 and TRBJ1-1, with a tentative D call TRBD1 (6 bases). Trimming stripped 0 bases from V and 6 bases from J, with 11 bases between. Germline CDR1 and CDR2: SGHTA and FQGTGA. The CDR3 is 14 residues long.

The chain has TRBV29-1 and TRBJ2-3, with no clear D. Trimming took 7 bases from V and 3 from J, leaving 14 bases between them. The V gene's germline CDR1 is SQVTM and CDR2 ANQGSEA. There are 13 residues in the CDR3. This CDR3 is CSGLTYWTDTQYF. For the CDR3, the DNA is TGCAGCGGCCTCACCTATTGGACAGATACGCAGTATTTT.

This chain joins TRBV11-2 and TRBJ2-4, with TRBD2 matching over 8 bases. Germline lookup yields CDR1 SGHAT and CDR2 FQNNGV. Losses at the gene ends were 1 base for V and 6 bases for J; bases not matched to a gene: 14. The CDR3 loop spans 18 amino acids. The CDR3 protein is CASSLGFRAGEGGNIQYF. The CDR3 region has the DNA TGTGCCAGCAGCTTAGGGTTCCGAGCGGGAGAGGGCGGAAACATTCAGTACTTC.

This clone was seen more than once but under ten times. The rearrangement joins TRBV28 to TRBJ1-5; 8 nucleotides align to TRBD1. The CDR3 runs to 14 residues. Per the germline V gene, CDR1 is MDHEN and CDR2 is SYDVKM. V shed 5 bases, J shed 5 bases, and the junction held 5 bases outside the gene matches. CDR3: CASSIRQGYQPQHF. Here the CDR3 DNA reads TGTGCCAGCAGTATACGACAGGGGTATCAGCCCCAGCATTTT.

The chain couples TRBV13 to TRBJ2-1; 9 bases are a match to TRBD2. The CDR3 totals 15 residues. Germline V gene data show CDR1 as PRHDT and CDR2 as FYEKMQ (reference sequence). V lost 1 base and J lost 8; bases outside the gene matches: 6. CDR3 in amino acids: CASSLEGLAPHEQFF. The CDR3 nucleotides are TGTGCCAGCAGCTTAGAGGGACTAGCTCCCCATGAGCAGTTCTTC. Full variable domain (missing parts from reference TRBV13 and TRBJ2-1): AAGVIQSPRHLIKEKRETATLKCYPIPRHDTVYWYQQGPGQDPQFLISFYEKMQSDKGSIPDRFSAQQFSDYHSELNMSSLELGDSALYFCASSLEGLAPHEQFFGPGTRLTVL.